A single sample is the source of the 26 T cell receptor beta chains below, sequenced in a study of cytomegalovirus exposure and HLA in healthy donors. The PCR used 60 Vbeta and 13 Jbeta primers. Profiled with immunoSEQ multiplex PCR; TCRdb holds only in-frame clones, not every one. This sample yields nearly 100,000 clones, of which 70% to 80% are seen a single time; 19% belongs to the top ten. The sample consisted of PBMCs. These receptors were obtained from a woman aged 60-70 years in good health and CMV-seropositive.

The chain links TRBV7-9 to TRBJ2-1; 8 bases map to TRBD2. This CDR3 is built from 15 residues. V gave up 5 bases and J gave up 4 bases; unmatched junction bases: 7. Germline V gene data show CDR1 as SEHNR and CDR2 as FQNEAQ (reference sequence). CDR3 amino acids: CASSTSGGQYNEQFF. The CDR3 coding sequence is TGTGCCAGCAGCACTTCGGGAGGGCAGTACAATGAGCAGTTCTTC.

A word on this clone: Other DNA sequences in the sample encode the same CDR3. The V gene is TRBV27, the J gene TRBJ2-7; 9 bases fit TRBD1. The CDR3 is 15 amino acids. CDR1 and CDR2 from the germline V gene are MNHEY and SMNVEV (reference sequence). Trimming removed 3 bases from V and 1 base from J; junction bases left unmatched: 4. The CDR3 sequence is CASSLSGTGSYEQYF. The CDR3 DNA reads TGTGCCAGCAGTTTGTCCGGGACAGGGTCCTACGAGCAGTACTTC.

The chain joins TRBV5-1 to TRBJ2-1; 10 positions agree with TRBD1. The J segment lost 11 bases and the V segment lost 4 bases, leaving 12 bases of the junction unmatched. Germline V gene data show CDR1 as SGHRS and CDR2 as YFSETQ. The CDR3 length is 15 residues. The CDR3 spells CASSPKTDRGLKQFF. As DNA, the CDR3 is TGCGCCAGCAGCCCGAAAACAGACAGGGGGCTAAAGCAGTTCTTC.

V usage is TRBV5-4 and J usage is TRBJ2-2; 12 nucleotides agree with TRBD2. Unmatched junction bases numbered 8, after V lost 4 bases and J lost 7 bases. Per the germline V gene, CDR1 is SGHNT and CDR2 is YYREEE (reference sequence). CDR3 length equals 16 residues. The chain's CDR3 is CASSPLGLAGLGELFF. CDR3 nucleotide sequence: TGTGCCAGCAGCCCTTTGGGACTAGCGGGTCTCGGGGAGCTGTTTTTT.

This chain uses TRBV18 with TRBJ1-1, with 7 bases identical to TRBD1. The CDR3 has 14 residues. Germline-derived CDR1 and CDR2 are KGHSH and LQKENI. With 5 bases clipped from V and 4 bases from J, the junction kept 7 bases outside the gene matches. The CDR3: CASSAGQPFTEAFF. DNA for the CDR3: TGTGCCAGCTCAGCGGGACAGCCTTTCACTGAAGCTTTCTTT.

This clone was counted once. CDR3 DNA sequence: TGTGCCAGCAGTTTTTGGGGGACAGGGGTCGGCTACACCTTC. Amino acid sequence: CASSFWGTGVGYTF. The chain uses TRBV28 and TRBJ1-2, with 10 bases fitting TRBD1. Per germline, CDR1 MDHEN and CDR2 SYDVKM. The junction had 6 bases not matched to a gene; V was cut back by 3 bases and J by 8 bases. The CDR3 has 14 residues.

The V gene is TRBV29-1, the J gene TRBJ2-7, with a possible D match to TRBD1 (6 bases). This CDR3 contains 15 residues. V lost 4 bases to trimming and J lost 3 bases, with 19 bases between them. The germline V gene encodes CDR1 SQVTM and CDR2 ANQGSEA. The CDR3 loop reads CSVVGQIEGYYEQYF. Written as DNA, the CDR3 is TGCAGCGTTGTTGGACAGATCGAAGGGTACTACGAGCAGTACTTC.

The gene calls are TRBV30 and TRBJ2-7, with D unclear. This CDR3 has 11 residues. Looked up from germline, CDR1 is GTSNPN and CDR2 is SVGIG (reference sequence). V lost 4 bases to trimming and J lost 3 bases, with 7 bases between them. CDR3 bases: TGTGCCTGGACAGTTAACTACGAGCAGTACTTC. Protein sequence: CAWTVNYEQYF. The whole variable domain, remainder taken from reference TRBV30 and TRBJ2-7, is SQTIHQWPATLVQPVGSPLSLECTVEGTSNPNLYWYRQAAGRGLQLLFYSVGIGQISSEVPQNLSASRPQDRQFILSSKKLLLSDSGFYLCAWTVNYEQYFGPGTRLTVT.

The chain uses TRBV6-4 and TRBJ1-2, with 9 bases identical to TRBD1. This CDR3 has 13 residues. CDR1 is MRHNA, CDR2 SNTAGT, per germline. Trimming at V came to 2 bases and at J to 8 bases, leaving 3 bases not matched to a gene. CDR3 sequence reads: CASSDDRGTGYTF. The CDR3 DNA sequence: TGTGCCAGCAGTGACGACAGGGGGACAGGCTACACCTTC.

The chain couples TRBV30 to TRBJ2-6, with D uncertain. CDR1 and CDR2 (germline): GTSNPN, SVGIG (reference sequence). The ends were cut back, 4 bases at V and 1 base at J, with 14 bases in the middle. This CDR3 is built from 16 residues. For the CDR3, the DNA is TGTGCCTGGACGCCGGGTACTCCTTCTGGGGCCAACGTCCTGACTTTC. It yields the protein CAWTPGTPSGANVLTF.

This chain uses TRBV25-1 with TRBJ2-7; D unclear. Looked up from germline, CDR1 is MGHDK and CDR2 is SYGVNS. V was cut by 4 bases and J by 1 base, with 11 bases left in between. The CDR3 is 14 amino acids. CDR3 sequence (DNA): TGTGCCAGCAGTGTGGAGCAGAAATCCTACGAGCAGTACTTC. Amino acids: CASSVEQKSYEQYF.

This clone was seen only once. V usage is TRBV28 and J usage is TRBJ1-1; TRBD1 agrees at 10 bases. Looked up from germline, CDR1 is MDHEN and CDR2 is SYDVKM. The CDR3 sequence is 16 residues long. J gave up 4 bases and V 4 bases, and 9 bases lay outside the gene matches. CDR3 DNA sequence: TGTGCCAGCAGTTCGTTGACAGGGGGCTTAGCCACTGAAGCTTTCTTT. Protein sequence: CASSSLTGGLATEAFF.

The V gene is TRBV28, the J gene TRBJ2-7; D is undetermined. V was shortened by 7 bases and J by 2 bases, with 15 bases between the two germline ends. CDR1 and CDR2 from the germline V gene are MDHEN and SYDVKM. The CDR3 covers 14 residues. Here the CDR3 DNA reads TGTGCCAGCACATCGGCTAGTCATCCCTACGAGCAGTACTTC. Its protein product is CASTSASHPYEQYF.

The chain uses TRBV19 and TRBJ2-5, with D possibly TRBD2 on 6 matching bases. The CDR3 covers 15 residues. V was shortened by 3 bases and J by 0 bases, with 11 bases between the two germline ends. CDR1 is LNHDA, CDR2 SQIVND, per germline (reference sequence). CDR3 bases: TGTGCCAGTAGTATCGGGGGTCTGTACCAAGAGACCCAGTACTTC. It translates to CASSIGGLYQETQYF.

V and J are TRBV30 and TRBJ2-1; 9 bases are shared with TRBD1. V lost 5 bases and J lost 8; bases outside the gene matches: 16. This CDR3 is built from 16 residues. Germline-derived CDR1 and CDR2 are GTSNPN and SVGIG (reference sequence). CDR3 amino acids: CAWFNPTGGGSDEQFF. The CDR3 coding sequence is TGTGCCTGGTTTAACCCGACAGGGGGGGGCTCAGATGAGCAGTTCTTC.

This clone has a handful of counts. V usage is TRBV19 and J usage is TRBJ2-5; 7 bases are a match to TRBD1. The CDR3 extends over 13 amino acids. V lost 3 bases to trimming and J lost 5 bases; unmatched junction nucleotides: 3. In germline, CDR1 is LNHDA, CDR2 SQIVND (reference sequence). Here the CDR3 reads CASSMGTAETQYF. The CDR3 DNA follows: TGTGCCAGTAGTATGGGGACAGCGGAGACCCAGTACTTC.

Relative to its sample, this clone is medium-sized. Here the CDR3 DNA reads TGTGCCAGCAGTGAAGGGGGAGAACTAGCGGGCAATGAGCAGTTCTTC. It encodes CASSEGGELAGNEQFF. This sequence joins TRBV6-4 and TRBJ2-1; TRBD2 agrees at 9 bases. The CDR3 has 16 amino acids. CDR1 and CDR2 (germline): MRHNA, SNTAGT. V lost 3 bases, J lost 6 bases, and 9 bases stayed unmatched.

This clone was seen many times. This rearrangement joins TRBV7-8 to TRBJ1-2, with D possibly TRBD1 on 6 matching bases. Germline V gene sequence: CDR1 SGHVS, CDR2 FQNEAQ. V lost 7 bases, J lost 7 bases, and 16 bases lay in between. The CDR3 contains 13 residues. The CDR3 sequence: CASTQGTGGGYTF. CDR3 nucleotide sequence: TGTGCCAGCACCCAGGGGACGGGGGGTGGCTACACCTTC.

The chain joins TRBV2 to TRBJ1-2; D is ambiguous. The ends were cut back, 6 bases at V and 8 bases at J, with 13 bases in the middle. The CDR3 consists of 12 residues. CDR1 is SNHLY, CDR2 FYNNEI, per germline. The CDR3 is CASRIETLGYTF. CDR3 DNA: TGTGCCAGCAGAATCGAGACTCTCGGCTACACCTTC.

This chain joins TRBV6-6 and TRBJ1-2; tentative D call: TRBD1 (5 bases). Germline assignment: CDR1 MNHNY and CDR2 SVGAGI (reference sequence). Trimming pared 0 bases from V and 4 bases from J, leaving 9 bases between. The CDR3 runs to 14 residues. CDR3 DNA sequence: TGTGCCAGCAGTTACTCGACAGACAGCTATGGCTACACCTTC. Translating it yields CASSYSTDSYGYTF.

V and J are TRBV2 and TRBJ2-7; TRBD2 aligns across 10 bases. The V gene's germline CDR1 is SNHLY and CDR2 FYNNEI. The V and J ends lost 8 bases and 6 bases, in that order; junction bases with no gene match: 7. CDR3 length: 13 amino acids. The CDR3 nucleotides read TGTGCCAGCGGGAATCTAGCGGGAGTCGAGCAGTACTTC. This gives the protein CASGNLAGVEQYF.

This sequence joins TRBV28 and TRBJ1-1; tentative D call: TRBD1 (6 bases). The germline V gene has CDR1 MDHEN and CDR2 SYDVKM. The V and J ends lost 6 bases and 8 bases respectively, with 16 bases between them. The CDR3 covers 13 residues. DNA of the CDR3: TGTGCCAGCAGAAAAACAGGGAGAACGGAAGCTTTCTTT. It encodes CASRKTGRTEAFF.

The CDR3 DNA reads TGCGCCAGCAGCATGGGACAGGGCGGTACCGGGGAGCTGTTTTTT. This encodes CASSMGQGGTGELFF. The chain joins TRBV5-1 to TRBJ2-2; 9 bases match TRBD1. The CDR3 has 15 amino acids. Germline values: CDR1 SGHRS, CDR2 YFSETQ. V shed 4 bases, J shed 5 bases, and the junction held 6 bases outside the gene matches.

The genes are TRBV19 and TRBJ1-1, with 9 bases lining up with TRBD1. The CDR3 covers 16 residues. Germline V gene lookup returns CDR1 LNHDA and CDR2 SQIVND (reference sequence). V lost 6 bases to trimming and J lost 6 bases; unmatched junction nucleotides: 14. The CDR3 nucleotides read TGTGCCAGTAGCCCTCCTTGGACAGGGGTATTCTCTGAAGCTTTCTTT. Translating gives CASSPPWTGVFSEAFF.

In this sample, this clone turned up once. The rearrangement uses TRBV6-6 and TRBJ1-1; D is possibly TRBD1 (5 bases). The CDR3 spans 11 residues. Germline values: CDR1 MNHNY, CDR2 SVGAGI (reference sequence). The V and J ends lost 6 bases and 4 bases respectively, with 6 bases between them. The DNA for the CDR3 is TGTGCCAGCAGCGGGGGCACTGAAGCTTTCTTT. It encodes CASSGGTEAFF.

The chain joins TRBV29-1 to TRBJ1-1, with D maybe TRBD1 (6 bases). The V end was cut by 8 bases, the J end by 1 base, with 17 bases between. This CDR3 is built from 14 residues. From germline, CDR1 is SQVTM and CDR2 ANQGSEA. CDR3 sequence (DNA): TGCAGCATTGTAGGGGGAACCCCGAACACTGAAGCTTTCTTT. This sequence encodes CSIVGGTPNTEAFF.